Listed below are T cell receptor beta chains from one sample, sequenced in a study of beta chain features in type 1 diabetes. Sequenced by immunoSEQ multiplex PCR; TCRdb stores in-frame clones only, minus some. The sample has hundreds of thousands of clones; 11% to 15% are singletons. What was sequenced was naive CD4+ T cells from blood. Receptors were obtained from a young man with type 1 diabetes. Both conserved end residues are trimmed from each CDR3. Fields, in order: CDR3 protein, V gene, J gene.

CDR3: ASSLGRSGTFNEQF; V: TRBV11-1; J: TRBJ2-1
CDR3: ASSESGRTYEQY; V: TRBV25-1; J: TRBJ2-7
CDR3: ASSLTTSPGQGGLGYT; V: TRBV27; J: TRBJ1-2
CDR3: ASSEPRQGTGELF; V: TRBV25-1; J: TRBJ2-2
CDR3: AWAGMPNTGELF; V: TRBV30; J: TRBJ2-2
CDR3: SVRQGFGKNIQY; V: TRBV29-1; J: TRBJ2-4
CDR3: ASSDHGTGSGAKNIQY; V: TRBV10-1; J: TRBJ2-4
CDR3: ASRARDSYTGELF; V: TRBV9; J: TRBJ2-2
CDR3: ASSPRTALNEQF; V: TRBV5-1; J: TRBJ2-1
CDR3: AWSKGVAVYNEQF; V: TRBV30; J: TRBJ2-1
CDR3: ASSDLRADEQF; V: TRBV6-6; J: TRBJ2-1
CDR3: ASSLTRTFSNQPQH; V: TRBV7-8; J: TRBJ1-5
CDR3: ASIWGENTEAF; V: TRBV7-9; J: TRBJ1-1
CDR3: ASSPVWGADSTDTQY; V: TRBV5-6; J: TRBJ2-3
CDR3: AWSAGLAGIGDEQF; V: TRBV30; J: TRBJ2-1
CDR3: ASSLGPDTQY; V: TRBV11-2; J: TRBJ2-3
CDR3: ASSLGLAGMNEQF; V: TRBV4-2; J: TRBJ2-1
CDR3: SVDVSGAYEQY; V: TRBV29-1; J: TRBJ2-7
CDR3: ASRFWTSSETQY; V: TRBV6-5; J: TRBJ2-5
CDR3: ASSPEASSLAGGYT; V: TRBV7-9; J: TRBJ1-2
CDR3: ASTGGNNEQF; V: TRBV11-2; J: TRBJ2-1
CDR3: ASSFFGGSSRTDTQY; V: TRBV7-9; J: TRBJ2-3
CDR3: ASLRLAGHNEQF; V: TRBV2; J: TRBJ2-1
CDR3: ASSRDRGFSSYNEQF; V: TRBV5-1; J: TRBJ2-1
CDR3: ASSRLAGLTGELF; V: TRBV7-2; J: TRBJ2-2
CDR3: ATSGAGGYT; V: TRBV7-9; J: TRBJ1-2
CDR3: AISPSVAVSYNEQF; V: TRBV10-3; J: TRBJ2-1
CDR3: ASKIAGTGPYEQY; V: TRBV7-9; J: TRBJ2-7
CDR3: ASSLGASSNEQF; V: TRBV5-1; J: TRBJ2-1
CDR3: ASSFMLAGDRETQY; V: TRBV5-4; J: TRBJ2-5
CDR3: ASSGGFEQY; V: TRBV5-6; J: TRBJ2-7
CDR3: AWSVRSGGFYNEQF; V: TRBV30; J: TRBJ2-1
CDR3: ASSYGLAGVTDTQY; V: TRBV7-2; J: TRBJ2-3
CDR3: AWQGAGVYGYT; V: TRBV30; J: TRBJ1-2
CDR3: ASSLLTNEQY; V: TRBV11-1; J: TRBJ2-7
CDR3: ASSLGDTSSNQPQH; V: TRBV7-9; J: TRBJ1-5
CDR3: AWSPGGGPYGYT; V: TRBV30; J: TRBJ1-2
CDR3: ASSQSAHLSSGNTIY; V: TRBV23-1; J: TRBJ1-3
CDR3: ASSQGQGPSYEQY; V: TRBV4-1; J: TRBJ2-7
CDR3: ASSFLDRDTEAF; V: TRBV5-4; J: TRBJ1-1
CDR3: ASSLEITGGQVEAF; V: TRBV7-9; J: TRBJ1-1
CDR3: ASSETYNTQY; V: TRBV25-1; J: TRBJ2-5